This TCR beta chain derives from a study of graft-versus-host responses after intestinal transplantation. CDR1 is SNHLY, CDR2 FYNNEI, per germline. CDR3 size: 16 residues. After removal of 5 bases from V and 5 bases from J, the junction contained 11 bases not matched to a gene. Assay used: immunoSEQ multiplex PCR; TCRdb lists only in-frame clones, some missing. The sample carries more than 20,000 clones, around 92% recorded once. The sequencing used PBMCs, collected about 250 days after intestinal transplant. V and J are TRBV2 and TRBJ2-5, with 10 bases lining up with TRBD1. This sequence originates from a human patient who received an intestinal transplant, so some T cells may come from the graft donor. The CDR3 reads CASSSPGTGADETQYF. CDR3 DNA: TGTGCCAGCAGTTCCCCCGGGACAGGGGCAGACGAGACCCAGTACTTC.